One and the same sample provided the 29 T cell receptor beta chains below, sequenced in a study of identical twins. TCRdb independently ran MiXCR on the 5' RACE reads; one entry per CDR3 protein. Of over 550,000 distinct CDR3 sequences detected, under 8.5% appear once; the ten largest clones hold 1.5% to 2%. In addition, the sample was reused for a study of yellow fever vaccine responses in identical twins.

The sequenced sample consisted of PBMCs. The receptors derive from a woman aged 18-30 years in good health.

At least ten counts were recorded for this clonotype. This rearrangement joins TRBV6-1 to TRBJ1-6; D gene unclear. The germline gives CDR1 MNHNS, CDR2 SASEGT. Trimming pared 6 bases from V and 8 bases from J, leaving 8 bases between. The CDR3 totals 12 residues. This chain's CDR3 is CASRDGDSPLHF. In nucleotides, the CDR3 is TGTGCCAGCAGGGACGGGGATTCACCCCTCCACTTT.

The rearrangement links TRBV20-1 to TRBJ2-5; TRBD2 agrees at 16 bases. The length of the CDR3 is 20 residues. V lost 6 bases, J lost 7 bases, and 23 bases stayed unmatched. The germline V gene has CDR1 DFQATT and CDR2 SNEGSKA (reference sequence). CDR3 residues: CSAEAPGTSGRGYPIATQYF. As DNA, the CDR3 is TGCAGTGCCGAGGCTCCCGGGACTAGCGGGAGGGGATATCCTATTGCGACCCAGTACTTC.

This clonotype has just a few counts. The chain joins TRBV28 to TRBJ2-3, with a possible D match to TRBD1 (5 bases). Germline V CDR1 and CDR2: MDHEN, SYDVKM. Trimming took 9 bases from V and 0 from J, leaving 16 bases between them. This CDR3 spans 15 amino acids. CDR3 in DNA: TGTGCCAGTAGCAGGGATGTCTCTAGCACAGATACGCAGTATTTT. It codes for CASSRDVSSTDTQYF.

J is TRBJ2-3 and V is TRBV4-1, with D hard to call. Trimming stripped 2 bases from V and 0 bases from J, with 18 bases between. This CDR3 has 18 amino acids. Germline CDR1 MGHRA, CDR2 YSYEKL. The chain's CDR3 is CASSQTTGPAVSTDTQYF. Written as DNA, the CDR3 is TGCGCCAGCAGCCAAACGACCGGCCCGGCGGTGAGCACAGATACGCAGTATTTT.

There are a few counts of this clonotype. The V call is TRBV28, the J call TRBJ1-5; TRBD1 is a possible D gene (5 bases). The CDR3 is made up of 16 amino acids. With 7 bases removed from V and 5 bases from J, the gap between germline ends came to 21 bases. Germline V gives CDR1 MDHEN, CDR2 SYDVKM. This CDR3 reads CASNPRSGFWDQPQHF. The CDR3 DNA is TGTGCCAGCAACCCCAGGTCAGGGTTTTGGGATCAGCCCCAGCATTTT. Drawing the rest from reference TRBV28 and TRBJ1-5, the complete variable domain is DVKVTQSSRYLVKRTGEKVFLECVQDMDHENMFWYRQDPGLGLRLIYFSYDVKMKEKGDIPEGYSVSREKKERFSLILESASTNQTSMYLCASNPRSGFWDQPQHFGDGTRLSIL.

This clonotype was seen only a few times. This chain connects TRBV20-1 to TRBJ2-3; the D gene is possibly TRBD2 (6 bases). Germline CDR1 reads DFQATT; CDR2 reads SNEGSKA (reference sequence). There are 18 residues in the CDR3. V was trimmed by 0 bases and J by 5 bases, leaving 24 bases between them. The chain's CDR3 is CSARDTHRGLLSRDTQYF. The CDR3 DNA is TGCAGTGCTAGAGATACGCACCGGGGACTCCTATCCCGAGATACGCAGTATTTT.

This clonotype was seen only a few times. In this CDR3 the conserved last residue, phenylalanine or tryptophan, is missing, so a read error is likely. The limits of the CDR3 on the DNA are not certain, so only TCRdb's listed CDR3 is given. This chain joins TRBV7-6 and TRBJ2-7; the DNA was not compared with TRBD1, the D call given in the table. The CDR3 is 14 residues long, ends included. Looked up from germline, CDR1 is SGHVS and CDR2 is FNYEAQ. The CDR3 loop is CASRTGTGGDGWGR.

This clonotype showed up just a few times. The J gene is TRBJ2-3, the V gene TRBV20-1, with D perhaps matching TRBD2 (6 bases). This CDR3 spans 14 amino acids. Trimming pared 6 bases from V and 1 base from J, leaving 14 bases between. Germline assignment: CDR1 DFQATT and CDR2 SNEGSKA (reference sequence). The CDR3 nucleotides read TGCAGTGCGCGGGGACTTCTGGGCACAGATACGCAGTATTTT. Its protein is CSARGLLGTDTQYF.

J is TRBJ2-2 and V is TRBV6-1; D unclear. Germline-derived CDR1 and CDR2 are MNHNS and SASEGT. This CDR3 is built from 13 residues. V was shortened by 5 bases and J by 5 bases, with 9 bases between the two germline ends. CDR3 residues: CASSPARTGELFF. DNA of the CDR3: TGTGCCAGCAGTCCAGCCAGAACCGGGGAGCTGTTTTTT.

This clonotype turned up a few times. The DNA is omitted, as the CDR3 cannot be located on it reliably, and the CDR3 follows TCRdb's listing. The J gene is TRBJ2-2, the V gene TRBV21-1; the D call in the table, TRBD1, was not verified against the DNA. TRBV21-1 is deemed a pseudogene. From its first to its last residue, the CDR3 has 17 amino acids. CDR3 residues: CASSKELPGLGPGSCFF.

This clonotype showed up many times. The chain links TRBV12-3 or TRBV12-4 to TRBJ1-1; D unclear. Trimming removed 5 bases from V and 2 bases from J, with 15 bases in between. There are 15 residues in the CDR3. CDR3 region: CASSITAGTNTEAFF. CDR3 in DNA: TGTGCCAGCAGTATTACGGCAGGAACCAACACTGAAGCTTTCTTT.

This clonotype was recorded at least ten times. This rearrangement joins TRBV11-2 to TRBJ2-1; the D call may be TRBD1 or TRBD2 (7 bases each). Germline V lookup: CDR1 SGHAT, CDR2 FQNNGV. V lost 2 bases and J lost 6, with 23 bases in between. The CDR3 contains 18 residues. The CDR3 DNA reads TGTGCCAGCAGCTTACGAGTCGGGACAGTCCGCGGGGGCAATGAGCAGTTCTTC. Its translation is CASSLRVGTVRGGNEQFF.

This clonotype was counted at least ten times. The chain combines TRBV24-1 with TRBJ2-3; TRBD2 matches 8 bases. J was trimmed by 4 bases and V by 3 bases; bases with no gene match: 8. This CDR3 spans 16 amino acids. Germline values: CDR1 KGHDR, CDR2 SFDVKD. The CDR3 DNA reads TGTGCCACCAGTGATCCCGGACTAGCAGGACCAGATACGCAGTATTTT. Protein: CATSDPGLAGPDTQYF.

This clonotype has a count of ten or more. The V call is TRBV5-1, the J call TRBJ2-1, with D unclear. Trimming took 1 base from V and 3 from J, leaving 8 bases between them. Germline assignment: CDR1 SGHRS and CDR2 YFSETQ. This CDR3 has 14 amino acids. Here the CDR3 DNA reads TGCGCCAGCAGCTTGCAAGGAGACTACAATGAGCAGTTCTTC. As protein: CASSLQGDYNEQFF.

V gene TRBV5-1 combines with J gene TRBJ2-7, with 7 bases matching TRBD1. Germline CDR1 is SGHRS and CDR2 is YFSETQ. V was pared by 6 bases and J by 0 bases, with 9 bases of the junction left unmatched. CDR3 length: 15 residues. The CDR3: CASKVDRTASYEQYF. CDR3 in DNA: TGCGCCAGCAAAGTGGACAGGACCGCCTCCTACGAGCAGTACTTC.

Here the CDR3 DNA reads TGCAGTGCTTGCCCAAGTAGCGGGATAGGGAATGAGCAGTTCTTC. This sequence encodes CSACPSSGIGNEQFF. V gene TRBV20-1 combines with J gene TRBJ2-1, with 8 bases fitting TRBD2. Germline CDR1 reads DFQATT; CDR2 reads SNEGSKA (reference sequence). The V segment lost 5 bases and the J segment 7 bases; nucleotides outside the gene matches: 13. The CDR3 is 15 residues long.

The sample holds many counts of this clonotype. The CDR3 nucleotides are TGTGCCAGCAGTTTAGCGACAGGGCCCTACGAGCAGTACTTC. Translation gives CASSLATGPYEQYF. This chain connects TRBV12-3 or TRBV12-4 to TRBJ2-7; TRBD1 matches 7 bases. The CDR3 is 14 residues long. The junction had 1 base not matched to a gene; V was cut back by 0 bases and J by 2 bases.

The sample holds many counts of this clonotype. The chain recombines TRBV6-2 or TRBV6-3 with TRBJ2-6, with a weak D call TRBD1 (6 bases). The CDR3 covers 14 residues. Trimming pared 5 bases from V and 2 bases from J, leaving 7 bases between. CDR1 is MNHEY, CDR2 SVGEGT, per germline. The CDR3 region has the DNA TGTGCCAGCAGTCCAGGGGCTGGGGCCAACGTCCTGACTTTC. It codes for CASSPGAGANVLTF.

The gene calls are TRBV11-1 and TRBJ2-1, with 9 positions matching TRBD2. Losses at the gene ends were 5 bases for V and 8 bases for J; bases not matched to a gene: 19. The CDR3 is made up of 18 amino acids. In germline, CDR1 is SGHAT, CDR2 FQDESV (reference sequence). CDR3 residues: CASSAKTLAGVLLDEQFF. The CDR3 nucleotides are TGTGCCAGCAGCGCAAAAACCTTAGCGGGAGTGTTGTTGGATGAGCAGTTCTTC.

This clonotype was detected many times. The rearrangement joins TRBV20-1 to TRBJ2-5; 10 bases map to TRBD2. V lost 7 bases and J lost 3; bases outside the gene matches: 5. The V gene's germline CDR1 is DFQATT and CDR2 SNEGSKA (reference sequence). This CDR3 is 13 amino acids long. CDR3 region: CSGAGTSEETQYF. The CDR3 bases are TGCAGTGGCGCCGGGACTAGCGAAGAGACCCAGTACTTC.

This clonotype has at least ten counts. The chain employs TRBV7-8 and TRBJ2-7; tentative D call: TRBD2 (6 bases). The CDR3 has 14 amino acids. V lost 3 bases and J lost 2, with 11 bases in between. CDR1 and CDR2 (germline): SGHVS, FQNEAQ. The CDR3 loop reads CASSFRTTAYEQYF. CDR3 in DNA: TGTGCCAGCAGCTTTAGGACTACGGCCTACGAGCAGTACTTC. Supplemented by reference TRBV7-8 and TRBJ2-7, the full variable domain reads GAGVSQSPRYKVAKRGQDVALRCDPISGHVSLFWYQQALGQGPEFLTYFQNEAQLDKSGLPSDRFFAERPEGSVSTLKIQRTQQEDSAVYLCASSFRTTAYEQYFGPGTRLTVT.

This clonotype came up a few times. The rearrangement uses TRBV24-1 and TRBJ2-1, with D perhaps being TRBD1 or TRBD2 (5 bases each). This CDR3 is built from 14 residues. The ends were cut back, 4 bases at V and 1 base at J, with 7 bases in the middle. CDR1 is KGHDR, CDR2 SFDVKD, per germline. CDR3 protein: CATSEWGSYNEQFF. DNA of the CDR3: TGTGCCACCAGTGAGTGGGGGTCCTACAATGAGCAGTTCTTC.

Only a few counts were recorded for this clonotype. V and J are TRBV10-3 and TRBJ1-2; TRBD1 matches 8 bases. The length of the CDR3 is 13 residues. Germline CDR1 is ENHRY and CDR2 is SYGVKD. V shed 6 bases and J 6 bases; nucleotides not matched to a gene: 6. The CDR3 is CAIRDREVDGYTF. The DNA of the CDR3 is TGTGCCATCAGGGACAGGGAGGTGGATGGCTACACCTTC.

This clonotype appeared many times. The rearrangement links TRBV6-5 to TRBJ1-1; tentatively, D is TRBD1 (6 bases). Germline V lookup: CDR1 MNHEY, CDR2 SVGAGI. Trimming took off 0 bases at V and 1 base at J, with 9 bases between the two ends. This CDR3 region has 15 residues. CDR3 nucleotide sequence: TGTGCCAGCAGTTACTCGTTACAGGGGAACACTGAAGCTTTCTTT. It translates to CASSYSLQGNTEAFF.

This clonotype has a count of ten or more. CDR3 amino acids: CASSEDSSNSPLHF. Here the CDR3 DNA reads TGCGCCAGCAGTGAGGACAGCAGTAATTCACCCCTCCACTTT. The chain joins TRBV5-1 to TRBJ1-6; tentative D call: TRBD1 (6 bases). The CDR3 has 14 amino acids. Trimming shortened V by 5 bases and J by 6 bases, and 12 bases separated the two germline ends. Germline values: CDR1 SGHRS, CDR2 YFSETQ.

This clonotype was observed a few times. CDR3 nucleotide sequence: TGTGCCAGCAGCCCCAGACAGGGTGTCATGAACACTGAAGCTTTCTTT. It encodes CASSPRQGVMNTEAFF. The chain joins TRBV7-6 to TRBJ1-1; 7 bases agree with TRBD1. With 5 bases clipped from V and 0 bases from J, the junction kept 9 bases outside the gene matches. This CDR3 is built from 16 residues. CDR1 is SGHVS, CDR2 FNYEAQ, per germline.

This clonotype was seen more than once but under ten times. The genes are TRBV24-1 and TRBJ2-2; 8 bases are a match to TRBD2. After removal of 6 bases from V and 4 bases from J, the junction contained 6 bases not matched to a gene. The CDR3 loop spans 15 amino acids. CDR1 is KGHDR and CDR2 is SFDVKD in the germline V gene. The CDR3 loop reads CATSSGGLPTGELFF. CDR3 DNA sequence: TGTGCCACCAGTTCGGGAGGGCTTCCCACCGGGGAGCTGTTTTTT.

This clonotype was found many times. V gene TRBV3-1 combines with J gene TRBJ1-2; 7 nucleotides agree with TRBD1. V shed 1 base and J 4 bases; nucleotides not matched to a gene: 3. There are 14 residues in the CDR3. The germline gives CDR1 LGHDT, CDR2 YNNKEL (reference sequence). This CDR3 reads CASSQGGTAYGYTF. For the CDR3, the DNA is TGTGCCAGCAGCCAAGGGGGGACAGCCTATGGCTACACCTTC.

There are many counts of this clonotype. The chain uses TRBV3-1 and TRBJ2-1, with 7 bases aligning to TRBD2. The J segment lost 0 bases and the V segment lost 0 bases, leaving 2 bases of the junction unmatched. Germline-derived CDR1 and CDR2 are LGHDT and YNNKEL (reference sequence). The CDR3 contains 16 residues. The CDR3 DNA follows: TGTGCCAGCAGCCAAGAGGGGGGGAGCTCCTACAATGAGCAGTTCTTC. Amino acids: CASSQEGGSSYNEQFF.